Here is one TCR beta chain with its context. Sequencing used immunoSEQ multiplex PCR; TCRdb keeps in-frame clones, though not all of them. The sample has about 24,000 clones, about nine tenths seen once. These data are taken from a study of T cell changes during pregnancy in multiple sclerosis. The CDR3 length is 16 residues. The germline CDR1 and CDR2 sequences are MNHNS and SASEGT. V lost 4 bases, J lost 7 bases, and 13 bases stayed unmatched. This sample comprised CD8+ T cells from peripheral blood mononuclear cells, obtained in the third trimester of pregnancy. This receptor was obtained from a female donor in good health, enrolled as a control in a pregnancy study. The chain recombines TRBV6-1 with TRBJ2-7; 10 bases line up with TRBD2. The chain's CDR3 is CASSVQLAGGSREQYF. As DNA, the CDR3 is TGTGCCAGCAGTGTCCAATTAGCGGGAGGCTCGCGGGAGCAGTACTTC.